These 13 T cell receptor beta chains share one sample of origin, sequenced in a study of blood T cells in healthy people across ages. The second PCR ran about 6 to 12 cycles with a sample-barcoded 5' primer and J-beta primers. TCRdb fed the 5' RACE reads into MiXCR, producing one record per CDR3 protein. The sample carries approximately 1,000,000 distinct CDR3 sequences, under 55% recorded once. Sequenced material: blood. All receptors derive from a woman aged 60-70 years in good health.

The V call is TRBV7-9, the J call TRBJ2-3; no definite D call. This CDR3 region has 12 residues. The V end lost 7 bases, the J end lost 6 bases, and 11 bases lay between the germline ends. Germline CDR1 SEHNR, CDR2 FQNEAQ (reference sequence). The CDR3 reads CASTLRTDTQYF. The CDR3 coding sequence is TGTGCCAGCACCCTCAGAACTGATACGCAGTATTTT.

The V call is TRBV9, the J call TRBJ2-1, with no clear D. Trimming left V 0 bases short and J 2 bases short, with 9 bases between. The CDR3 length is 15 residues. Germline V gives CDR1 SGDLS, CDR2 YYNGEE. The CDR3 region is CASSVDGPTYNEQFF. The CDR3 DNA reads TGTGCCAGCAGCGTAGATGGGCCCACCTACAATGAGCAGTTCTTC. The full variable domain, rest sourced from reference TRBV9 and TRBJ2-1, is DSGVTQTPKHLITATGQRVTLRCSPRSGDLSVYWYQQSLDQGLQFLIQYYNGEERAKGNILERFSAQQFPDLHSELNLSSLELGDSALYFCASSVDGPTYNEQFFGPGTRLTVL.

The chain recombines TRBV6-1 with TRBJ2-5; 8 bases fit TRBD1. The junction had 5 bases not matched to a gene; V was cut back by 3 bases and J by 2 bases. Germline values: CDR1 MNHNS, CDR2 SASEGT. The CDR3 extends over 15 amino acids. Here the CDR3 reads CASSDHNRGQETQYF. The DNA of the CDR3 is TGTGCCAGCAGTGACCACAACAGGGGGCAAGAGACCCAGTACTTC.

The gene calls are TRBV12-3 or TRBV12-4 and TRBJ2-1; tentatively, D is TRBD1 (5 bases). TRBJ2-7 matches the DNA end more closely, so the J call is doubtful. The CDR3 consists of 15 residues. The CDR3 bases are TGTGCCAGCAGTTTAGATGGGGCAAGCTACAATGAGCAGTACTTC. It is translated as CASSLDGASYNEQYF.

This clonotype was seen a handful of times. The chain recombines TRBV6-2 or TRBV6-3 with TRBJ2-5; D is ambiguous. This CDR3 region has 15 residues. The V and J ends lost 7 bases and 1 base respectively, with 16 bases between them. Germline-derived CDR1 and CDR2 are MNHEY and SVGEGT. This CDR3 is CASIGQRSIQETQYF. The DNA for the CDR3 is TGTGCCAGCATCGGGCAACGAAGTATCCAAGAGACCCAGTACTTC.

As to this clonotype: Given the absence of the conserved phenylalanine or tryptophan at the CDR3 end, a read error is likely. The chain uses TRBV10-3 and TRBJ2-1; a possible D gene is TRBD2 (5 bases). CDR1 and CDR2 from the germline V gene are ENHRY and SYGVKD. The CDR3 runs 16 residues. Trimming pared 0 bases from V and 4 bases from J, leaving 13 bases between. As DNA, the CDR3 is TGTGCCATCAGTGAGTCCTACGCGGGCTATTACAATGAGCAGTTCTTG. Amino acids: CAISESYAGYYNEQFL.

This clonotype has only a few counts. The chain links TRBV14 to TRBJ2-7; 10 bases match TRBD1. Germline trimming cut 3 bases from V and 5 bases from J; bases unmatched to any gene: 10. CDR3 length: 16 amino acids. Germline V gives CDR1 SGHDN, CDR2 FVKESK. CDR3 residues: CASSHLGRDRGHEQYF. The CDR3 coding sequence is TGTGCCAGCAGCCATCTGGGTCGGGACAGGGGCCACGAGCAGTACTTC.

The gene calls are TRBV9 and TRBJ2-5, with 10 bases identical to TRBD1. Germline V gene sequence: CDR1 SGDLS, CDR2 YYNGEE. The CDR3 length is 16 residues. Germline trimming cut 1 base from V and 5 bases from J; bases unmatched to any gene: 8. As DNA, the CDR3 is TGTGCCAGCAGCGTATACCCGGGACAGGGGCACGAGACCCAGTACTTC. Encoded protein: CASSVYPGQGHETQYF.

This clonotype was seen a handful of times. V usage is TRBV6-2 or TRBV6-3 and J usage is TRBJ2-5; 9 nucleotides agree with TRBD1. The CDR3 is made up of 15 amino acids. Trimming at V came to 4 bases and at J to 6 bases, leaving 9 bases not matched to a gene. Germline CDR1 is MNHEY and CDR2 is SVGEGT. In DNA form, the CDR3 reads TGTGCCAGCAGTTTACTCCAGGACAGGGGAAAGACCCAGTACTTC. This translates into CASSLLQDRGKTQYF.

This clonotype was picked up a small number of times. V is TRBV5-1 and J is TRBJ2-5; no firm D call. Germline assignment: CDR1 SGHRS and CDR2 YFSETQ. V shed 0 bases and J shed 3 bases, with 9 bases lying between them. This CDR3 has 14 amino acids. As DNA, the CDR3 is TGCGCCAGCAGCTTGGGACCCTCTGAAGAGACCCAGTACTTC. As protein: CASSLGPSEETQYF.

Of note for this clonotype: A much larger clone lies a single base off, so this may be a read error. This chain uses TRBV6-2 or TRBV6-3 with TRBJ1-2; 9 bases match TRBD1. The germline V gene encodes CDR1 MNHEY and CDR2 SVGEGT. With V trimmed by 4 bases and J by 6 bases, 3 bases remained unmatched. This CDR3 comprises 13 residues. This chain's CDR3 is CASSWDRVHGYTF. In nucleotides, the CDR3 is TGTGCCAGCAGTTGGGACAGGGTCCATGGCTACACCTTC.

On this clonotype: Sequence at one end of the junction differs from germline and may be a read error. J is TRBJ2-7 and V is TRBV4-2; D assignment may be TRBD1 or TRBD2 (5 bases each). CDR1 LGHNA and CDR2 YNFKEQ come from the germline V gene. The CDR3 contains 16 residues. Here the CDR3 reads CASNQTGLGGSYEQYF. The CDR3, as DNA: TGTGCCAGCAACCAAACGGGGCTAGGAGGTTCCTACGAGCAGTACTTC.

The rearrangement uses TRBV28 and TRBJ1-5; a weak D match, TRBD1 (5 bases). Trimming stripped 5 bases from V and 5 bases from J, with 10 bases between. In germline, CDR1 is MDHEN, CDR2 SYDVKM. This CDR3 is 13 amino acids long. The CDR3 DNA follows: TGTGCCAGCAGTCCCACGGGACATCAGCCCCAGCATTTT. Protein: CASSPTGHQPQHF.